Each of the 14 T cell receptor beta chains below was sequenced from the same sample in a study of shared clonotypes between healthy human individuals. The repertoire was sequenced with immunoSEQ multiplex PCR; TCRdb's copy has only in-frame clones and lacks some. The repertoire holds 450,000 to 500,000 clones, around four fifths seen once, with approximately 12% in the top ten. The sequencing input was PBMCs. The receptors were gathered from a woman in her thirties or forties in good health. Some clones in this sample may be carry-over from other donors' samples.

The rearrangement uses TRBV5-1 and TRBJ2-7; 12 bases fit TRBD2. The CDR3 is 16 amino acids. With 0 bases clipped from V and 5 bases from J, the junction kept 6 bases outside the gene matches. In germline, CDR1 is SGHRS, CDR2 YFSETQ. CDR3 sequence (DNA): TGCGCCAGCAGCTTGGCGGCTAGCGGGAGGGGGAACGAGCAGTACTTC. Translation gives CASSLAASGRGNEQYF.

This clone was counted a single time. A much larger clonotype is one base distant, so this may be a read error. The rearrangement links TRBV18 to TRBJ1-1; 7 bases align to TRBD1. Per the germline V gene, CDR1 is KGHSH and CDR2 is LQKENI. CDR3 length: 15 amino acids. This chain's CDR3 is CASSPRQGGNTEASF. The CDR3 bases are TGTGCCAGCTCACCACGACAGGGAGGGAACACTGAAGCTTCCTTT.

V is TRBV4-2 and J is TRBJ2-7; 11 bases agree with TRBD2. V gave up 1 base and J gave up 4 bases; unmatched junction bases: 3. Germline loops: CDR1 LGHNA, CDR2 YNFKEQ. The CDR3 has 15 residues. This CDR3 reads CASSQVSGRVYEQYF. The CDR3 bases are TGTGCCAGCAGCCAAGTTAGCGGGAGGGTTTACGAGCAGTACTTC.

The CDR3 spells CASSGSNEGKLFF. CDR3 bases: TGTGCCAGCAGCGGGAGTAATGAAGGAAAACTGTTTTTT. The chain carries TRBV7-9 and TRBJ1-4; D is unresolved. Germline V gene lookup returns CDR1 SEHNR and CDR2 FQNEAQ (reference sequence). The CDR3 has 13 residues. Trimming cost V 5 bases and J 10 bases, with 14 bases left between them.

The chain uses TRBV30 and TRBJ2-1; 7 nucleotides match TRBD2. This CDR3 region has 14 residues. CDR1 GTSNPN and CDR2 SVGIG come from the germline V gene (reference sequence). V shed 3 bases, J shed 8 bases, and the junction held 10 bases outside the gene matches. The CDR3 loop is CAWRSSSGPHEQFF. Written as DNA, the CDR3 is TGTGCCTGGAGAAGCTCTAGCGGACCGCATGAGCAGTTCTTC. The complete variable domain, with remaining parts taken from reference TRBV30 and TRBJ2-1, reads SQTIHQWPATLVQPVGSPLSLECTVEGTSNPNLYWYRQAAGRGLQLLFYSVGIGQISSEVPQNLSASRPQDRQFILSSKKLLLSDSGFYLCAWRSSSGPHEQFFGPGTRLTVL.

This clone was recorded once. V usage is TRBV5-1 and J usage is TRBJ1-2; perhaps TRBD1 as D (5 bases). The length of the CDR3 is 13 residues. V was pared by 0 bases and J by 8 bases, with 11 bases between. Germline V CDR1 and CDR2: SGHRS, YFSETQ. The CDR3 bases are TGCGCCAGCAGCTTGGCTGGGGCGCGGGGCTACACCTTC. As protein: CASSLAGARGYTF. Based on the CDR3 plus reference TRBV5-1 and TRBJ1-2, the full variable domain is KAGVTQTPRYLIKTRGQQVTLSCSPISGHRSVSWYQQTPGQGLQFLFEYFSETQRNKGNFPGRFSGRQFSNSRSEMNVSTLELGDSALYLCASSLAGARGYTFGSGTRLTVV.

The chain joins TRBV28 to TRBJ1-2, with D unclear. Deletions cut 6 bases from V and 8 bases from J, with 19 bases between. The CDR3 covers 14 residues. Looked up from germline, CDR1 is MDHEN and CDR2 is SYDVKM. The CDR3 DNA follows: TGTGCCAGCAGCCATATCCCACCAACCAAAGGCTACACCTTC. It translates to CASSHIPPTKGYTF.

This chain uses TRBV5-1 with TRBJ2-2, with 10 positions matching TRBD2. Losses at the gene ends were 4 bases for V and 7 bases for J; bases not matched to a gene: 13. The CDR3 totals 17 residues. Germline loops: CDR1 SGHRS, CDR2 YFSETQ. CDR3 region: CASSGTASGRFSGELFF. The CDR3 coding sequence is TGCGCCAGCAGCGGGACCGCTAGCGGGAGATTCAGCGGGGAGCTGTTTTTT. The complete variable domain, with remaining parts taken from reference TRBV5-1 and TRBJ2-2, reads KAGVTQTPRYLIKTRGQQVTLSCSPISGHRSVSWYQQTPGQGLQFLFEYFSETQRNKGNFPGRFSGRQFSNSRSEMNVSTLELGDSALYLCASSGTASGRFSGELFFGEGSRLTVL.

CDR3 in amino acids: CASSYGAGTPSYNEQFF. The CDR3 bases are TGTGCCAGCAGCTACGGGGCTGGGACACCGTCCTACAATGAGCAGTTCTTC. This rearrangement joins TRBV5-4 to TRBJ2-1, with TRBD1 as a possible D gene (6 bases). Germline CDR1 is SGHNT and CDR2 is YYREEE (reference sequence). This CDR3 spans 17 amino acids. V was clipped by 3 bases and J by 1 base, with 17 bases between them.

As concerns this clone: Just one base apart from a much larger clone, this may be a read error. The J gene is TRBJ2-1, the V gene TRBV4-1, with D possibly TRBD2 on 5 matching bases. The CDR3 runs to 12 residues. Per germline, CDR1 MGHRA and CDR2 YSYEKL. Trimming shortened V by 11 bases and J by 5 bases, and 13 bases separated the two germline ends. The CDR3 DNA follows: TGCGCCCCCGGGGAGAGTCACAATGAGCAGTTCTTC. It encodes CAPGESHNEQFF.

V is TRBV29-1 and J is TRBJ2-7; TRBD2 agrees at 11 bases. CDR3 length: 12 amino acids. Germline trimming cut 7 bases from V and 3 bases from J; bases unmatched to any gene: 2. Germline CDR1 reads SQVTM; CDR2 reads ANQGSEA. As DNA, the CDR3 is TGCAGCGCCGGGACTAGCGGCTACGAGCAGTACTTC. Encoded protein: CSAGTSGYEQYF.

The chain uses TRBV28 and TRBJ2-6; 7 bases are a match to TRBD1. The CDR3 contains 15 residues. The V and J ends lost 5 bases and 2 bases, in that order; junction bases with no gene match: 3. CDR1 is MDHEN, CDR2 SYDVKM, per germline. The CDR3 sequence: CASSVDRAGANVLTF. The CDR3 DNA reads as TGTGCCAGCAGTGTCGACAGGGCTGGGGCCAACGTCCTGACTTTC.

The V gene is TRBV7-9, the J gene TRBJ2-2, with D uncertain. The CDR3 has 14 amino acids. The germline CDR1 and CDR2 sequences are SEHNR and FQNEAQ (reference sequence). With 10 bases removed from V and 4 bases from J, the gap between germline ends came to 16 bases. CDR3 loop: CATEGGVRTGELFF. CDR3 coding DNA: TGTGCCACCGAAGGCGGAGTTCGCACCGGGGAGCTGTTTTTT.

The chain carries TRBV5-1 and TRBJ2-1; 11 positions match TRBD2. The length of the CDR3 is 15 residues. V lost 6 bases, J lost 7 bases, and 9 bases stayed unmatched. CDR1 is SGHRS, CDR2 YFSETQ, per germline. The CDR3 sequence is CASTRETSGINEQFF. The CDR3, as DNA: TGCGCCAGCACCCGAGAGACTAGCGGGATTAATGAGCAGTTCTTC.